This TCR beta chain was recorded in a study of OX40 agonist ivuxolimab in advanced cancers. Patients with autoimmune history or systemic immunosuppression were excluded. Germline lookup yields CDR1 LGHNA and CDR2 YSLEER. The CDR3 covers 13 residues. V lost 0 bases and J lost 3, with 6 bases in between. The repertoire was sequenced with immunoSEQ multiplex PCR; TCRdb's copy has only in-frame clones and lacks some. The data hold roughly 42,000 clones, with roughly nine tenths observed a single time. V usage is TRBV4-3 and J usage is TRBJ2-7; weak D call: TRBD1 (5 bases). This sample comprised CD4+ or CD8+ T cells sorted from blood, obtained in a trial of the OX40 agonist ivuxolimab. The sequence was collected from an adult with an advanced solid tumor such as melanoma, head and neck, liver or kidney cancer. Here the CDR3 reads CASSQERGYEQYF. For the CDR3, the DNA is TGCGCCAGCAGCCAAGAAAGGGGCTACGAGCAGTACTTC.